These 14 T cell receptor beta chains share one sample of origin, sequenced in a study of T-cell memory formation after mild COVID-19. One entry per CDR3 protein results from TCRdb running MiXCR on the 5' RACE reads. The data contain about 390,000 distinct CDR3 sequences, 20% to 25% of them singletons. The material sequenced was PBMCs or a T cell subset sorted from them (not recorded which). These TCRs come from an adult woman who had mild COVID-19 (a few samples of this study predate the infection). Cell type and time point are not known.

This sequence joins TRBV7-9 and TRBJ1-2, with TRBD1 matching 7 bases. CDR3 length equals 14 residues. With 4 bases clipped from V and 3 bases from J, the junction kept 5 bases outside the gene matches. From germline, CDR1 is SEHNR and CDR2 FQNEAQ (reference sequence). CDR3 loop: CASSSGQSHYGYTF. The CDR3 bases are TGTGCCAGCAGCTCGGGACAGAGCCACTATGGCTACACCTTC. Full variable domain (rest looked up from reference TRBV7-9 and TRBJ1-2): DTGVSQNPRHKITKRGQNVTFRCDPISEHNRLYWYRQTLGQGPEFLTYFQNEAQLEKSRLLSDRFSAERPKGSFSTLEIQRTEQGDSAMYLCASSSGQSHYGYTFGSGTRLTVV.

This clonotype was seen repeatedly, ten times or more. The chain uses TRBV7-9 and TRBJ2-3; 7 nucleotides match TRBD2. The V segment lost 6 bases and the J segment 6 bases; nucleotides outside the gene matches: 3. Germline-derived CDR1 and CDR2 are SEHNR and FQNEAQ (reference sequence). This CDR3 contains 12 residues. The CDR3 region is CASSSTSDTQYF. CDR3 sequence (DNA): TGTGCCAGCAGTTCGACTAGCGATACGCAGTATTTT. The full variable domain, rest sourced from reference TRBV7-9 and TRBJ2-3, is DTGVSQNPRHKITKRGQNVTFRCDPISEHNRLYWYRQTLGQGPEFLTYFQNEAQLEKSRLLSDRFSAERPKGSFSTLEIQRTEQGDSAMYLCASSSTSDTQYFGPGTRLTVL.

J is TRBJ2-3 and V is TRBV7-2; D is undetermined. V lost 4 bases to trimming and J lost 5 bases, with 10 bases between them. CDR1 SGHTA and CDR2 FQGNSA come from the germline V gene. The CDR3 has 13 residues. CDR3 protein: CASSSKFIDTQYF. CDR3 nucleotides: TGTGCCAGCAGCTCAAAATTCATAGATACGCAGTATTTT. Filled out from reference TRBV7-2 and TRBJ2-3, the complete variable domain reads GAGVSQSPSNKVTEKGKDVELRCDPISGHTALYWYRQSLGQGLEFLIYFQGNSAPDKSGLPSDRFSAERTGGSVSTLTIQRTQQEDSAVYLCASSSKFIDTQYFGPGTRLTVL.

The gene calls are TRBV5-1 and TRBJ2-3; tentative D call: TRBD1 (6 bases). Germline CDR1 reads SGHRS; CDR2 reads YFSETQ. The V gene lost 2 bases and the J gene lost 4 bases, with 17 bases spanning the gap. CDR3 size: 16 residues. DNA for the CDR3: TGCGCCAGCAGCTTCGAGACAGGCGTTCGGGCAGATACGCAGTATTTT. Its protein is CASSFETGVRADTQYF. Complete variable domain (other parts from reference TRBV5-1 and TRBJ2-3): KAGVTQTPRYLIKTRGQQVTLSCSPISGHRSVSWYQQTPGQGLQFLFEYFSETQRNKGNFPGRFSGRQFSNSRSEMNVSTLELGDSALYLCASSFETGVRADTQYFGPGTRLTVL.

The chain links TRBV7-9 to TRBJ2-3, with TRBD2 as a possible D gene (5 bases). The CDR3 runs 17 residues. Per the germline V gene, CDR1 is SEHNR and CDR2 is FQNEAQ (reference sequence). The ends were cut back, 5 bases at V and 4 bases at J, with 22 bases in the middle. The CDR3 loop reads CASSPIRPPGVSDTQYF. CDR3 DNA: TGTGCCAGCAGCCCAATCCGCCCCCCCGGGGTGTCAGATACGCAGTATTTT.

This clonotype was detected only once. The chain recombines TRBV21-1 with TRBJ1-2; the table's D call TRBD1 went unverified against the DNA. TRBV21-1 is deemed a pseudogene. The CDR3 consists of 14 residues. The CDR3 is CASSIIRGRYGYTF. The CDR3 DNA sequence: TGTGCCAGCAGCATCATCAGGGGCCGCTATGGCTACACCTTC.

The J gene is TRBJ2-5, the V gene TRBV19; D is perhaps TRBD1 (6 bases). Trimming removed 5 bases at V and 9 bases at J, with 16 bases between. From germline, CDR1 is LNHDA and CDR2 SQIVND (reference sequence). This CDR3 comprises 13 residues. The CDR3, as DNA: TGTGCCAGTAGTGTACTAGGGGGTCTGCCCCAGTACTTC. Protein sequence: CASSVLGGLPQYF.

The chain has TRBV7-9 and TRBJ2-7, with 10 bases identical to TRBD1. Germline V gives CDR1 SEHNR, CDR2 FQNEAQ (reference sequence). V was pared by 5 bases and J by 6 bases, with 7 bases of the junction left unmatched. CDR3 length: 14 residues. Written as DNA, the CDR3 is TGTGCCAGCAGCATAGACAGGGGGCAACGCGAGCAGTACTTC. Translating gives CASSIDRGQREQYF.

Remarks on this clonotype: A read error may produce the germline difference seen at one junction end. J is TRBJ2-1 and V is TRBV7-9; TRBD1 aligns across 9 bases. The CDR3 length is 13 residues. Germline loops: CDR1 SEHNR, CDR2 FQNEAQ (reference sequence). In nucleotides, the CDR3 is TGTGCCAGCAGTCCATCTAGGACAGGGGATATGCTCTTC. Protein product: CASSPSRTGDMLF.

This clonotype was seen a handful of times. This chain links TRBV20-1 with TRBJ2-7; 9 bases match TRBD1. The CDR3 has 15 residues. Germline V gives CDR1 DFQATT, CDR2 SNEGSKA (reference sequence). The J segment lost 2 bases and the V segment lost 6 bases, leaving 11 bases of the junction unmatched. The CDR3 nucleotides are TGCAGTGCGTCTTATTGGGGACAGGGAACCTACGAGCAGTACTTC. Translated, it gives CSASYWGQGTYEQYF.

This clonotype was observed a handful of times. The rearrangement uses TRBV5-8 and TRBJ1-1, with D perhaps matching TRBD1 (5 bases). CDR3 size: 13 residues. Germline CDR1 reads SGHTS; CDR2 reads YDEGEE. V was shortened by 4 bases and J by 5 bases, with 12 bases between the two germline ends. CDR3 sequence (DNA): TGTGCCAGCAGCATCCTCCAGGGAACTGAAGCTTTCTTT. As protein: CASSILQGTEAFF. The full variable domain, with the rest looked up from reference TRBV5-8 and TRBJ1-1, is EAGVTQSPTHLIKTRGQQATLRCSPISGHTSVYWYQQALGLGLQFLLWYDEGEERNRGNFPPRFSGRQFPNYSSELNVNALELEDSALYLCASSILQGTEAFFGQGTRLTVV.

The CDR3: CASKPQGAVGYTF. The CDR3 nucleotides read TGTGCCAGCAAACCCCAGGGGGCCGTTGGCTACACCTTC. The chain uses TRBV12-3 or TRBV12-4 and TRBJ1-2; 8 positions match TRBD1. The length of the CDR3 is 13 residues. V was clipped by 7 bases and J by 7 bases; unmatched bases: 8.

The chain joins TRBV18 to TRBJ2-3; no clear D. This CDR3 spans 12 amino acids. V dropped 10 bases and J dropped 5 bases, with 13 bases sitting between them. The germline V gene has CDR1 KGHSH and CDR2 LQKENI. CDR3 amino acids: CATSGAKDTQYF. In DNA, the CDR3 is TGTGCCACCTCCGGAGCGAAAGATACGCAGTATTTT.

V gene TRBV7-9 combines with J gene TRBJ2-5, with 7 positions matching TRBD2. The CDR3 is 16 residues long. CDR1 and CDR2 (germline): SEHNR, FQNEAQ (reference sequence). Unmatched junction bases numbered 6, after V lost 1 base and J lost 1 base. The CDR3 nucleotides read TGTGCCAGCAGCTTAGTTCCTAGCGGAAGCCAAGAGACCCAGTACTTC. Protein: CASSLVPSGSQETQYF.